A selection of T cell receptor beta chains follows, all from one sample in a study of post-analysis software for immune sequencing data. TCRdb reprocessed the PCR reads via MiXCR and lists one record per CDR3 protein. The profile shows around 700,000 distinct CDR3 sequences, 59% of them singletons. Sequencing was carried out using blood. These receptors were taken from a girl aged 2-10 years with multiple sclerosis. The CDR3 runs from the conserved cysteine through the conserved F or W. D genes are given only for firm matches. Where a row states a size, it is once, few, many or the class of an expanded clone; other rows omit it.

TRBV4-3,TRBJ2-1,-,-,CASSQALAPYNEQFF,TGCGCCAGCAGCCAAGCATTGGCTCCTTACAATGAGCAGTTCTTC
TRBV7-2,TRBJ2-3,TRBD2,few,CASSLDSGGRADTQYF,TGTGCCAGCAGCTTAGATAGCGGGGGGCGGGCAGATACGCAGTATTTT
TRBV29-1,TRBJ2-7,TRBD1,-,CSVEEGQGGTYEQYF,TGCAGCGTTGAAGAGGGACAGGGAGGCACCTACGAGCAGTACTTC
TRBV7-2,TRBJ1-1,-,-,CASSPATEAFF,TGTGCCAGCAGCCCCGCTACTGAAGCTTTCTTT
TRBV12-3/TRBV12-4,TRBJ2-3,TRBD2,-,CASSISSGSTDTQYF,TGTGCCAGCAGCATCTCTAGCGGGAGCACAGATACGCAGTATTTT
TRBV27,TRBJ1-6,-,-,CASSSGGQYNSPLHF,TGTGCCAGCTCCTCCGGTGGACAGTATAATTCACCCCTCCACTTT
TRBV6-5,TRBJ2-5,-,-,CASIGGETQYF,TGTGCCAGCATAGGGGGGGAGACCCAGTACTTC
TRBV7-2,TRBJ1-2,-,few,CASSSGAVGYTF,TGTGCCAGCAGCTCAGGGGCTGTGGGCTACACCTTC
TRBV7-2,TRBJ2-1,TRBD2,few,CASSLSTSAYNEQFF,TGTGCCAGCAGCTTGTCAACTAGCGCATACAATGAGCAGTTCTTC
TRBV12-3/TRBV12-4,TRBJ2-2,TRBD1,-,CASSLQGWSGELFF,TGTGCCAGCAGTCTACAGGGGTGGAGTGGGGAGCTGTTTTTT
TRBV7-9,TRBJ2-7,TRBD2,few,CASSEPGTSGAREQYF,TGTGCCAGCAGCGAACCTGGGACTAGCGGGGCACGCGAGCAGTACTTC
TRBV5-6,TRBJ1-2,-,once,CASSLRGENYGYTF,TGTGCCAGCAGCTTGAGGGGGGAGAACTATGGCTACACCTTC
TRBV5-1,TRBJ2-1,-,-,CASSSPGGDEQFF,TGCGCCAGCAGCTCCCCCGGGGGCGATGAGCAGTTCTTC
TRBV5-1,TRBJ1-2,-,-,CASSLGTPYGYTF,TGCGCCAGCAGCTTGGGGACACCCTATGGCTACACCTTC
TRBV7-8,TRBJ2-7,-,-,CASSDDSYEQYF,TGTGCCAGCAGCGACGACTCCTACGAGCAGTACTTC
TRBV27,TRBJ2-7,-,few,CASSLRGSPYEQYF,TGTGCCAGCAGTTTACGCGGGTCGCCCTACGAGCAGTACTTC
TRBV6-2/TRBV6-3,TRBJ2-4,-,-,CASRPLVTLAKNIQYF,TGTGCCAGCAGGCCCCTCGTCACCTTAGCCAAAAACATTCAGTACTTC
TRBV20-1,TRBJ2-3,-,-,CSAEPAPDTQYF,TGCAGTGCGGAACCCGCCCCAGATACGCAGTATTTT
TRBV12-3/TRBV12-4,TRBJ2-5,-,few,CASSLQTIETQYF,TGTGCCAGCAGTTTGCAAACCATCGAGACCCAGTACTTC
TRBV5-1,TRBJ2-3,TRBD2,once,CASSLRERLAGGFADTQYF,TGCGCCAGCAGTTTAAGGGAGAGACTAGCGGGAGGATTTGCAGATACGCAGTATTTT
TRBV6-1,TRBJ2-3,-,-,CASPGPTQYF,TGTGCCAGCCCGGGACCTACGCAGTATTTT
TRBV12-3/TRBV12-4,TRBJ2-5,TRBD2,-,CASTKTSGGQETQYF,TGTGCCAGCACCAAGACTAGCGGGGGGCAAGAGACCCAGTACTTC
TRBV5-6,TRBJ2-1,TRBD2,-,CASSTLSGGAGNEQFF,TGTGCCAGCAGCACCCTTAGCGGGGGGGCTGGGAATGAGCAGTTCTTC
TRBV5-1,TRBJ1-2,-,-,CASSLRGPSYGYTF,TGCGCCAGCAGCTTACGGGGACCTTCTTATGGCTACACCTTC
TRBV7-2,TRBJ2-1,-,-,CAGTRPSSYNEQFF,TGTGCCGGCACCCGCCCGAGCTCCTACAATGAGCAGTTCTTC
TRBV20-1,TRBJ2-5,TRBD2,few,CSATLSGGLQETQYF,TGCAGTGCTACACTTAGCGGGGGGCTCCAAGAGACCCAGTACTTC
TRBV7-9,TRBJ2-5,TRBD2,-,CVSSQSGDWQETQYF,TGTGTCAGCAGCCAAAGCGGGGATTGGCAAGAGACCCAGTACTTC
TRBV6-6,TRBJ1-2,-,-,CASSYPGQNYGYTF,TGTGCCAGCAGTTACCCGGGACAAAACTATGGCTACACCTTC
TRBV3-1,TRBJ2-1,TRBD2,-,CASSQESGGGNEQFF,TGTGCCAGCAGCCAAGAGTCCGGGGGGGGCAATGAGCAGTTCTTC
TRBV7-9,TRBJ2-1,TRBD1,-,CASSSPPGQSSYNEQFF,TGTGCCAGCAGCTCACCTCCGGGACAGTCATCCTACAATGAGCAGTTCTTC
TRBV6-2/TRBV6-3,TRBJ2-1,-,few,CASSHSVPGMYEQFF,TGTGCCAGCAGTCACAGCGTCCCCGGGATGTATGAGCAGTTCTTC
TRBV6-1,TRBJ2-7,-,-,CASSSVTVSYEQYF,TGTGCCAGCAGTTCTGTGACAGTCTCCTACGAGCAGTACTTC
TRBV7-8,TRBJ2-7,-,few,CASTATQGRETQYF,TGTGCCAGCACCGCAACACAGGGACGAGAGACTCAGTACTTC
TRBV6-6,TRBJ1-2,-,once,CASSYGTDTGGYTF,TGTGCCAGCAGTTATGGGACGGACACGGGCGGCTACACCTTC
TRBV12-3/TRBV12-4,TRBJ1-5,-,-,CASSGQFVGQPQHF,TGTGCCAGCAGTGGACAGTTCGTCGGTCAGCCCCAGCATTTT
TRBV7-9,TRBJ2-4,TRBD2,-,CASRAPGLENIQYF,TGTGCCAGCAGGGCTCCGGGACTAGAGAACATTCAGTACTTC
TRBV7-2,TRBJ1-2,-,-,CASSLLGQDGYTF,TGTGCCAGCAGCTTACTAGGGCAGGATGGCTACACCTTC
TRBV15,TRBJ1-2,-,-,CATSRDLAGGYTF,TGTGCCACCAGCAGAGATTTGGCAGGAGGCTACACCTTC
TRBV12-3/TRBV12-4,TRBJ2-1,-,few,CASSPGPSPGKFF,TGTGCCAGCAGCCCGGGACCCTCACCTGGGAAGTTCTTC
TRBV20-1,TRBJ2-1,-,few,CSAHGGPTGYNEQFF,TGCAGTGCCCACGGGGGACCCACAGGTTACAATGAGCAGTTCTTC
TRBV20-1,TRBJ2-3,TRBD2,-,CSANGLAGTTDTQYF,TGCAGTGCGAACGGCCTAGCGGGAACCACAGATACGCAGTATTTT
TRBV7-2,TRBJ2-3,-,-,CASSSPSSWLDTQYF,TGTGCCAGCAGCTCTCCCTCTAGCTGGTTAGATACGCAGTATTTT
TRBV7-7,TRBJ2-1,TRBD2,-,CASSQTVILAGGQGNNEQFF,TGTGCCAGCAGCCAAACCGTGATTCTAGCGGGGGGGCAAGGTAACAATGAGCAGTTCTTC
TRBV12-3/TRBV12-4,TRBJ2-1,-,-,CASIRDLAYNEQFF,TGTGCCAGCATCCGGGACCTGGCCTACAATGAGCAGTTCTTC
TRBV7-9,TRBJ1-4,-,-,CASSFKGQMNEKLFF,TGTGCCAGCAGCTTCAAGGGACAAATGAATGAAAAACTGTTTTTT
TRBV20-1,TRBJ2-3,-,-,CSARRVVTDTQYF,TGCAGTGCTAGAAGGGTAGTCACAGATACGCAGTATTTT
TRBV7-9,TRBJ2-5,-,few,CANSDNQETQYF,TGTGCCAACTCGGATAACCAAGAGACCCAGTACTTC
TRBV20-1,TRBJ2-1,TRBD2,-,CSAREGLLSYNEQFF,TGCAGTGCTAGAGAGGGACTACTCTCCTACAATGAGCAGTTCTTC
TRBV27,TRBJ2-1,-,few,CASSTVGEQFF,TGTGCCAGCAGTACGGTTGGTGAGCAGTTCTTC
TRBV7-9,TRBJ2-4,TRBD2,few,CASSPLGTSVYIQYF,TGTGCCAGCAGCCCCCTGGGGACTAGCGTGTACATTCAGTACTTC
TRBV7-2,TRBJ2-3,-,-,CASNQRSADTQYF,TGTGCCAGCAATCAGCGGTCGGCAGATACGCAGTATTTT
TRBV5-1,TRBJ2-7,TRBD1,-,CASSLGGQGDEQYF,TGCGCCAGCAGCTTGGGAGGACAGGGGGACGAGCAGTACTTC
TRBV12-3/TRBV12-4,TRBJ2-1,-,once,CASRAQDKNEQFF,TGTGCCAGCAGGGCCCAGGATAAAAATGAGCAGTTCTTC
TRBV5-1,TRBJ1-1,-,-,CASSSETVEAFF,TGCGCCAGCAGCTCAGAGACAGTTGAAGCTTTCTTT
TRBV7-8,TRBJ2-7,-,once,CASSLVPQGRDEQYF,TGTGCCAGCAGCTTAGTCCCGCAGGGTCGGGACGAGCAGTACTTC